This T cell receptor (beta chain) emerged from a study of blood T cells in healthy people across ages. With regard to this clonotype: Its antigen is not identified.

Study conclusions and caveats: The donors' CMV status was not determined, possibly confounding changes in expanded clonotypes. Because sorting was not performed, PBMCs prevented conclusive naive versus antigen-experienced comparison.

Using a J-beta primer mix together with a sample-barcoded 5' primer, a second PCR was run for roughly 7 to 12 cycles. TCRdb ran MiXCR on the 5' RACE reads and lists one entry per CDR3 protein. The profile covers approximately 1.5 million distinct CDR3 sequences, with about 42% appearing a single time and approximately 4% taken by the ten largest. The CDR3 has 17 residues. The germline V gene has CDR1 MNHNS and CDR2 SASEGT. V shed 6 bases and J shed 0 bases, with 15 bases lying between them. This clonotype was obtained from a woman younger than 35 in good health. Material for sequencing was blood. The chain recombines TRBV6-1 with TRBJ2-6, with D tentatively TRBD1 (6 bases). The CDR3 DNA follows: TGTGCCAGCAGCCGGGACATAGACTACTCTGGGGCCAACGTCCTGACTTTC. It is translated as CASSRDIDYSGANVLTF.